This T cell receptor (beta chain) derives from a study of shared clonotypes between healthy human individuals. Study results and limitations: For sorted subsets, rarefaction showed incomplete sequencing despite large depth.

For this clone: Its cognate antigen is unknown.

The assay was run at deep level. Replicate sorted-subset PCRs were loaded with around 220 ng DNA, 31,000 or so T cell genomes. Profiled with immunoSEQ multiplex PCR; TCRdb holds only in-frame clones, not every one. The data show more than 2 million clones, with just under 95% seen just once and around 1.7% held by the top ten. Terminally differentiated effector memory CD45RA+ cells were excluded from the naive CD8 cells, which were CD45RO-negative and positively selected for CCR7. This CDR3 is 13 amino acids long. The V end lost 1 base, the J end lost 2 bases, and 9 bases lay between the germline ends. Germline CDR1 SQVTM, CDR2 ANQGSEA.

The source of this sequence is a man aged 18 to 30 in good health. Some clones in this sample may be carry-over from other donors' samples. The genes are TRBV29-1 and TRBJ2-7, with D unclear. Specimen: naive CD8+ T cells from PBMCs. This CDR3 is CSVEVEAAYEQYF. The CDR3 region has the DNA TGCAGCGTTGAAGTCGAGGCAGCCTACGAGCAGTACTTC.